The TCR beta chain under discussion was sequenced for a study of blood T cell repertoires in COVID-19. About the research overall: Whether acute or convalescent, the COVID-19 samples came from the United States, Italy and Spain. PBMCs, B-cell-depleted T cells, or T cells were the source of the cDNA or gDNA that made up the material.

The repertoire was sequenced with immunoSEQ multiplex PCR; TCRdb's copy has only in-frame clones and lacks some. The sample yields some 200,000 clones, 88% seen once. This CDR3 comprises 17 residues. V lost 0 bases and J lost 0, with 12 bases in between. Germline loops: CDR1 LGHDT, CDR2 YNNKEL (reference sequence). This rearrangement joins TRBV3-1 (or the pseudogene TRBV3-2) to TRBJ2-1; D gene unclear. The sequenced sample consisted of peripheral blood. This TCR was sampled from a man younger than 35 with active or convalescent COVID-19. CDR3 DNA: TGTGCCAGCAGCCAAGAGTCCCACTGGAGCTCCTACAATGAGCAGTTCTTC. Translating gives CASSQESHWSSYNEQFF.